This T cell receptor beta chain comes out of a study of T cells in Graves' hyperthyroidism and ophthalmopathy. Whole-study findings and limits: Before onset, ophthalmopathy was predicted by the model a median roughly 6.4 months earlier.

CDR1 and CDR2 from the germline V gene are LNHDA and SQIVND (reference sequence). V lost 3 bases and J lost 3, with 8 bases in between. This CDR3 contains 14 residues. It was RNA transcripts that yielded the amplified TCR beta CDR3 regions. With the HTBI primer set, the TCR CDR3 went through a first round of RT-PCR. MiXCR, applied by TCRdb to the multiplex PCR reads, yields one record per CDR3 protein. Among 600,000 to 650,000 distinct CDR3 sequences listed, 15% to 20% were seen once. Fresh 10 ml peripheral blood yielded PBMCs. As to this clonotype: Antigen unknown.

The chain joins TRBV19 to TRBJ1-4; D remains unclear. Material: blood. This receptor was obtained from a young woman with Graves' hyperthyroidism. The CDR3 DNA follows: TGTGCCAGTAGTATTGGGGTGTCTAATGAAAAACTGTTTTTT. Amino acid sequence: CASSIGVSNEKLFF.